These 22 T cell receptor beta chains originate from one sample sequenced in a study of blood T cells in healthy people across ages. Primed by a sample-barcoded 5' primer and a J-beta primer mix, a second PCR proceeded for about 6 to 12 cycles. TCRdb itself ran the 5' RACE reads through MiXCR, one entry per CDR3 protein. The sample contains about 1.8 million distinct CDR3 sequences, around 48% of which appear only once. Sequencing was performed on blood. Receptors were obtained from a middle-aged woman in good health.

This chain connects TRBV14 to TRBJ2-1, with TRBD1 as a possible D gene (6 bases). The CDR3 is 17 residues long. Germline values: CDR1 SGHDN, CDR2 FVKESK. Trimming removed 3 bases at V and 4 bases at J, with 19 bases between. The CDR3 loop is CASSQVNRAWGYNEQFF. The CDR3 nucleotides are TGTGCCAGCAGCCAGGTTAACAGGGCTTGGGGTTACAATGAGCAGTTCTTC.

V and J are TRBV28 and TRBJ2-3; D remains ambiguous. The V end lost 2 bases, the J end lost 2 bases, and 8 bases lay between the germline ends. Germline values: CDR1 MDHEN, CDR2 SYDVKM. This CDR3 spans 14 amino acids. CDR3 DNA sequence: TGTGCCAGCAGTTTACCCGACCTCACAGATACGCAGTATTTT. Amino acid sequence: CASSLPDLTDTQYF. Full variable domain (rest looked up from reference TRBV28 and TRBJ2-3): DVKVTQSSRYLVKRTGEKVFLECVQDMDHENMFWYRQDPGLGLRLIYFSYDVKMKEKGDIPEGYSVSREKKERFSLILESASTNQTSMYLCASSLPDLTDTQYFGPGTRLTVL.

This clonotype turned up a few times. The V call is TRBV9, the J call TRBJ2-7; no reliable D call. The better agreement between TRBJ2-5 and the DNA end casts doubt on the J call. CDR3 length: 15 residues. CDR1 is SGDLS and CDR2 is YYNGEE in the germline V gene. The CDR3 coding sequence is TGTGCCAGCAGCGTAGGGGCGACGCCGAGGGAGACCCAGTACTTC. It encodes CASSVGATPRETQYF.

The rearrangement links TRBV25-1 to TRBJ2-4; D not certain. CDR3 length: 16 residues. V gave up 4 bases and J gave up 0 bases, with 13 bases separating them. Per the germline V gene, CDR1 is MGHDK and CDR2 is SYGVNS. Written as DNA, the CDR3 is TGTGCCAGCAGTGGCACGAGAGTGGGAGCCAAAAACATTCAGTACTTC. This gives the protein CASSGTRVGAKNIQYF.

The V gene is TRBV7-2, the J gene TRBJ1-2; possibly TRBD1 for D (6 bases). The CDR3 has 15 amino acids. Between the trimmed V and J ends, which lost 3 bases and 4 bases, there was a span of 15 bases. The V gene's germline CDR1 is SGHTA and CDR2 FQGNSA. CDR3 in amino acids: CASSLAQGGGYGYTF. The CDR3 coding sequence is TGTGCCAGCAGCTTGGCCCAGGGAGGGGGCTATGGCTACACCTTC.

The chain combines TRBV29-1 with TRBJ2-1; 9 bases are a match to TRBD2. Germline assignment: CDR1 SQVTM and CDR2 ANQGSEA. The CDR3 is 14 residues long. The trim removed 6 bases at V and 6 bases at J, leaving 9 bases unmatched. The CDR3 DNA follows: TGCAGCGTCAACTCGGGACTAGCCCTCAATGAGCAGTTCTTC. Translating gives CSVNSGLALNEQFF.

V usage is TRBV20-1 and J usage is TRBJ1-2, with D perhaps matching TRBD1 (6 bases). Looked up from germline, CDR1 is DFQATT and CDR2 is SNEGSKA (reference sequence). The CDR3 is 13 residues long. The V and J ends lost 3 bases and 2 bases respectively, with 10 bases between them. The CDR3 here is CSARDRQNYGYTF. CDR3 in DNA: TGCAGTGCTAGGGACAGACAAAACTATGGCTACACCTTC.

Ten or more counts support this clonotype. V usage is TRBV7-9 and J usage is TRBJ2-4; D remains ambiguous. The CDR3 has 15 amino acids. V lost 1 base, J lost 0 bases, and 7 bases lay in between. Germline V gives CDR1 SEHNR, CDR2 FQNEAQ (reference sequence). CDR3 coding DNA: TGTGCCAGCAGCTTAGACAGAATAGCCAAAAACATTCAGTACTTC. The encoded protein is CASSLDRIAKNIQYF.

The chain uses TRBV27 and TRBJ1-1; D not resolved. Germline CDR1 MNHEY, CDR2 SMNVEV (reference sequence). This CDR3 contains 13 residues. V lost 4 bases and J 8 bases, leaving 14 bases between the germline ends. The CDR3 here is CASSYGATIEAFF. In nucleotides, the CDR3 is TGTGCCAGCAGTTACGGCGCGACCATAGAAGCTTTCTTT.

Concerning this clonotype: Being one base from a much bigger clone, this may be a read error. The J gene is TRBJ2-1, the V gene TRBV2; D call uncertain. V lost 1 base, J lost 8 bases, and 6 bases lay in between. Germline values: CDR1 SNHLY, CDR2 FYNNEI. The CDR3 contains 12 residues. The CDR3 spells CASSEGYDEQFF. CDR3 DNA sequence: TGTGCCAGCAGTGAAGGGTACGATGAGCAGTTCTTC.

V and J are TRBV9 and TRBJ2-1; 8 bases align to TRBD2. After removal of 6 bases from V and 8 bases from J, the junction contained 7 bases not matched to a gene. Per the germline V gene, CDR1 is SGDLS and CDR2 is YYNGEE. The CDR3 contains 13 residues. This CDR3 is CASNRGGPDEQFF. CDR3 nucleotide sequence: TGTGCCAGCAACCGGGGGGGCCCGGATGAGCAGTTCTTC. The full variable domain, rest sourced from reference TRBV9 and TRBJ2-1, is DSGVTQTPKHLITATGQRVTLRCSPRSGDLSVYWYQQSLDQGLQFLIQYYNGEERAKGNILERFSAQQFPDLHSELNLSSLELGDSALYFCASNRGGPDEQFFGPGTRLTVL.

This clonotype was observed a handful of times. One junction end disagrees with the germline gene, perhaps due to a read error. This chain connects TRBV7-2 to TRBJ2-3, with 9 bases aligning to TRBD2. The CDR3 contains 17 residues. Germline assignment: CDR1 SGHTA and CDR2 FQGNSA. CDR3 nucleotides: TGTGCCAGCAGCTTATACGCGGGGGGGGCTAGCACGGATACGCAGTATTTT. Translated: CASSLYAGGASTDTQYF. The whole variable domain, filled in from reference TRBV7-2 and TRBJ2-3, reads GAGVSQSPSNKVTEKGKDVELRCDPISGHTALYWYRQSLGQGLEFLIYFQGNSAPDKSGLPSDRFSAERTGGSVSTLTIQRTQQEDSAVYLCASSLYAGGASTDTQYFGPGTRLTVL.

V and J are TRBV7-9 and TRBJ1-6; 9 bases align to TRBD1. V dropped 1 base and J dropped 7; count of bases not matched to a gene: 8. Germline loops: CDR1 SEHNR, CDR2 FQNEAQ (reference sequence). The CDR3 runs 17 residues. CDR3 sequence: CASSLGPGGTGNSPLHF. CDR3 sequence (DNA): TGTGCCAGCAGCTTAGGTCCGGGGGGGACAGGGAATTCACCCCTCCACTTT.

This chain connects TRBV20-1 to TRBJ2-1; 8 bases fit TRBD1. The DNA end lines up better with TRBJ2-7; the J call may be wrong. CDR3 length equals 17 residues. The V gene's germline CDR1 is DFQATT and CDR2 SNEGSKA (reference sequence). The chain's CDR3 is CSATGVGGQASYNEQYF. The CDR3, as DNA: TGCAGTGCCACGGGAGTGGGGGGACAGGCCTCCTACAATGAGCAGTACTTC.

The chain combines TRBV24-1 with TRBJ2-7; no firm D call. The CDR3 is made up of 11 amino acids. CDR1 KGHDR and CDR2 SFDVKD come from the germline V gene. The V end lost 6 bases, the J end lost 6 bases, and 8 bases lay between the germline ends. Written as DNA, the CDR3 is TGTGCCACCAGTCTTCTCGGCGAGCAGTACTTC. Its protein product is CATSLLGEQYF.

The chain joins TRBV6-2 or TRBV6-3 to TRBJ2-1, with a possible D match to TRBD1 (7 bases). Per germline, CDR1 MNHEY and CDR2 SVGEGT. CDR3 length equals 17 residues. V lost 6 bases to trimming and J lost 3 bases, with 21 bases between them. The CDR3 coding sequence is TGTGCCAGCAGACCGGGACAGCGGGCACCAAACTACAATGAGCAGTTCTTC. The encoded protein is CASRPGQRAPNYNEQFF.

The chain carries TRBV28 and TRBJ2-5; 9 bases align to TRBD1. The J call is uncertain, as TRBJ2-7 better fits the DNA end. The germline gives CDR1 MDHEN, CDR2 SYDVKM. The CDR3 sequence is 14 residues long. As DNA, the CDR3 is TGTGCCAGCAGGTCCGTGGGACAGGGTGGCGAGCAGTACTTC. It specifies CASRSVGQGGEQYF.

This clonotype turned up a few times. V and J are TRBV20-1 and TRBJ2-3; D tentatively fits TRBD1 or TRBD2 (6 bases each). The CDR3 spans 15 residues. Germline-derived CDR1 and CDR2 are DFQATT and SNEGSKA (reference sequence). Trimming shortened V by 1 base and J by 3 bases, and 14 bases separated the two germline ends. The CDR3 loop is CSARAQGGRTDTQYF. CDR3 DNA sequence: TGCAGTGCTAGAGCACAGGGAGGCCGTACAGATACGCAGTATTTT.

This clonotype was detected only a few times. The V call is TRBV4-2, the J call TRBJ2-3, with TRBD2 matching over 9 bases. Germline V lookup: CDR1 LGHNA, CDR2 YNFKEQ. This CDR3 is 17 amino acids long. With V trimmed by 1 base and J by 5 bases, 10 bases remained unmatched. This CDR3 reads CASSQVTIAGEIDTQYF. In DNA, the CDR3 is TGTGCCAGCAGCCAAGTCACTATAGCGGGGGAAATAGATACGCAGTATTTT.

The chain has TRBV7-2 and TRBJ2-3, with D hard to call. The V end was cut by 5 bases, the J end by 6 bases, with 12 bases between. From germline, CDR1 is SGHTA and CDR2 FQGNSA. This CDR3 region has 13 residues. CDR3 loop: CASSDQGGDTQYF. In nucleotides, the CDR3 is TGTGCCAGCAGCGACCAAGGTGGGGATACGCAGTATTTT.

The V call is TRBV6-6, the J call TRBJ2-3; possibly TRBD2 for D (6 bases). Per the germline V gene, CDR1 is MNHNY and CDR2 is SVGAGI (reference sequence). The V and J ends lost 3 bases and 4 bases respectively, with 11 bases between them. The CDR3 sequence is 14 residues long. Here the CDR3 reads CASSYMVAADTQYF. CDR3 sequence (DNA): TGTGCCAGCAGTTATATGGTAGCGGCAGATACGCAGTATTTT.

The CDR3 DNA is TGCAGCGGTGGCAAGAACACTGAAGCTTTCTTT. It specifies CSGGKNTEAFF. The chain combines TRBV29-1 with TRBJ1-1; D unresolved. The CDR3 has 11 residues. The V end lost 7 bases, the J end lost 1 base, and 7 bases lay between the germline ends. Germline loops: CDR1 SQVTM, CDR2 ANQGSEA.